The next 26 T cell receptor beta chains were all read from a single sample in a study of cytomegalovirus exposure and HLA in healthy donors. The PCR had 60 Vbeta and 13 Jbeta primers. TCRdb's table, derived via immunoSEQ multiplex PCR, lists solely in-frame clones and lacks some. The sample table includes 60,000 to 100,000 clones. The sample was PBMCs. These receptors all stem from a man younger than 40 in good health and CMV-seronegative.

The chain recombines TRBV2 with TRBJ1-2; TRBD1 is a possible D gene (6 bases). The ends were cut back, 6 bases at V and 3 bases at J, with 11 bases in the middle. The CDR3 has 13 amino acids. Germline lookup yields CDR1 SNHLY and CDR2 FYNNEI. CDR3 in DNA: TGTGCCAGCAGGGTGACAGGCGACTATGGCTACACCTTC. Its protein is CASRVTGDYGYTF.

The CDR3 region has the DNA TGTGCCAGCAGCCATGTACCGGGACAGGGTTACTTC. This gives the protein CASSHVPGQGYF. The gene calls are TRBV14 and TRBJ2-7; 9 bases fit TRBD1. V lost 3 bases to trimming and J lost 13 bases; unmatched junction nucleotides: 7. There are 12 residues in the CDR3. Germline V CDR1 and CDR2: SGHDN, FVKESK. The full variable domain, its missing parts supplied by reference TRBV14 and TRBJ2-7, is EAGVTQFPSHSVIEKGQTVTLRCDPISGHDNLYWYRRVMGKEIKFLLHFVKESKQDESGMPNNRFLAERTGGTYSTLKVQPAELEDSGVYFCASSHVPGQGYFGPGTRLTVT.

As to this clone: The same CDR3 also results from other DNA sequences found in this sample. The chain couples TRBV29-1 to TRBJ1-2, with 10 bases lining up with TRBD1. The CDR3 extends over 13 amino acids. CDR1 is SQVTM, CDR2 ANQGSEA, per germline. V was pared by 6 bases and J by 4 bases, with 5 bases of the junction left unmatched. The CDR3 sequence: CSVGDRGSYGYTF. CDR3 in DNA: TGCAGCGTCGGGGACAGGGGTAGCTATGGCTACACCTTC.

This rearrangement joins TRBV12-5 to TRBJ2-2, with a tentative D call TRBD2 (5 bases). This CDR3 has 18 residues. Germline V gene sequence: CDR1 LGHNT, CDR2 FRNRAP. Trimming left V 0 bases short and J 1 base short, with 15 bases between. The CDR3 DNA reads TGTGCTAGTGGTTTGGTACGGGGTCAACGAGGGAACACCGGGGAGCTGTTTTTT. Protein: CASGLVRGQRGNTGELFF.

The CDR3 DNA reads TGTGCCAGCAGCTTGGTCACCGGGACAGTCTATGGCTACACCTTC. The encoded protein is CASSLVTGTVYGYTF. This chain uses TRBV5-6 with TRBJ1-2; 7 bases are a match to TRBD1. The V gene's germline CDR1 is SGHDT and CDR2 YYEEEE. The CDR3 loop spans 15 amino acids. Trimming cost V 0 bases and J 4 bases; bases outside gene matches: 6.

The chain combines TRBV7-6 with TRBJ1-3; D remains ambiguous. Germline V gene sequence: CDR1 SGHVS, CDR2 FNYEAQ. CDR3 size: 13 residues. Trimming stripped 5 bases from V and 8 bases from J, with 13 bases between. CDR3 loop: CASSENAADTIYF. The DNA for the CDR3 is TGTGCCAGCAGCGAAAATGCGGCAGACACCATATATTTT.

The gene calls are TRBV5-6 and TRBJ2-2; tentatively, D is TRBD2 (5 bases). Trimming pared 4 bases from V and 4 bases from J, leaving 17 bases between. The CDR3 is 16 residues long. Germline CDR1 and CDR2: SGHDT and YYEEEE. The CDR3 spells CASSDRLFLGTGELFF. For the CDR3, the DNA is TGTGCCAGCAGCGACCGACTATTTCTAGGCACCGGGGAGCTGTTTTTT.

The chain has TRBV21-1 and TRBJ1-5; the DNA was not used to check the table's D call, TRBD1. TRBV21-1 is given as a pseudogene. This CDR3 spans 19 amino acids. CDR3 DNA: TGTGCCAGCAGCAAGGGGACAGGGCTGGGGACATATAGCAATCAGCCCCAGCATTTT. Protein: CASSKGTGLGTYSNQPQHF.

This rearrangement joins TRBV5-1 to TRBJ1-1, with 9 nucleotides matching TRBD1. Trimming at V came to 4 bases and at J to 4 bases, leaving 8 bases not matched to a gene. CDR3 length equals 15 residues. Germline assignment: CDR1 SGHRS and CDR2 YFSETQ. CDR3 loop: CASSTYRGQGTEAFF. The CDR3 DNA is TGCGCCAGCAGCACCTACAGGGGGCAGGGCACTGAAGCTTTCTTT. The entire variable domain, with the rest obtained from reference TRBV5-1 and TRBJ1-1, is as follows: KAGVTQTPRYLIKTRGQQVTLSCSPISGHRSVSWYQQTPGQGLQFLFEYFSETQRNKGNFPGRFSGRQFSNSRSEMNVSTLELGDSALYLCASSTYRGQGTEAFFGQGTRLTVV.

V and J are TRBV29-1 and TRBJ1-2, with TRBD1 identical over 7 bases. Germline CDR1 is SQVTM and CDR2 is ANQGSEA. V was pared by 6 bases and J by 7 bases, with 14 bases of the junction left unmatched. CDR3 length equals 14 residues. Here the CDR3 DNA reads TGCAGCGTCGTCCCGGGACAGTGGAGAGGTGGCTACACCTTC. Protein product: CSVVPGQWRGGYTF.

This chain uses TRBV6-5 with TRBJ2-1, with TRBD1 matching over 8 bases. The CDR3 has 15 residues. Germline V gene data show CDR1 as MNHEY and CDR2 as SVGAGI. The V gene end was trimmed by 2 bases and the J gene end by 9 bases; junction bases not matched to a gene: 9. In DNA form, the CDR3 reads TGTGCCAGCAGTTACCTGGACAGGGACGGCGGTGAGCAGTTCTTC. This gives the protein CASSYLDRDGGEQFF.

The chain employs TRBV13 and TRBJ2-7, with D unclear. Germline V gene sequence: CDR1 PRHDT, CDR2 FYEKMQ (reference sequence). The CDR3 runs 12 residues. V was clipped by 1 base and J by 6 bases, with 7 bases between them. CDR3 in DNA: TGTGCCAGCAGCTTAGTAGCTGGCGAGCAGTACTTC. Protein product: CASSLVAGEQYF.

V usage is TRBV9 and J usage is TRBJ2-2, with a tentative D call TRBD2 (5 bases). Looked up from germline, CDR1 is SGDLS and CDR2 is YYNGEE. This CDR3 comprises 16 residues. Trimming cost V 4 bases and J 1 base, with 14 bases left between them. This chain's CDR3 is CASSPRGDLNTGELFF. Here the CDR3 DNA reads TGTGCCAGCAGCCCCCGGGGAGACCTGAACACCGGGGAGCTGTTTTTT.

This chain joins TRBV19 and TRBJ1-2, with 7 bases that match TRBD1. This CDR3 spans 15 amino acids. J was trimmed by 2 bases and V by 5 bases; bases with no gene match: 8. Germline V CDR1 and CDR2: LNHDA, SQIVND (reference sequence). The CDR3 spells CASSHERTGNYGYTF. Written as DNA, the CDR3 is TGTGCCAGTAGTCACGAACGGACAGGAAACTATGGCTACACCTTC.

The chain employs TRBV7-9 and TRBJ2-7, with D tentatively TRBD1 (5 bases). V was trimmed by 10 bases and J by 0 bases, leaving 10 bases between them. Germline V gene lookup returns CDR1 SEHNR and CDR2 FQNEAQ (reference sequence). The CDR3 is 12 residues long. The CDR3, as DNA: TGTGCCACCTTCAGGGACTCCTACGAGCAGTACTTC. Protein product: CATFRDSYEQYF.

The V call is TRBV4-3, the J call TRBJ2-1; 11 nucleotides line up with TRBD2. Germline V gene data show CDR1 as LGHNA and CDR2 as YSLEER. The CDR3 runs to 14 residues. Trimming at V came to 0 bases and at J to 15 bases, leaving 7 bases not matched to a gene. The CDR3 is CASSQDRLAGSGFF. In DNA form, the CDR3 reads TGCGCCAGCAGCCAAGACCGACTAGCGGGGAGTGGGTTCTTC.

The chain couples TRBV9 to TRBJ1-2, with 9 bases fitting TRBD1. CDR1 and CDR2 from the germline V gene are SGDLS and YYNGEE. The J segment lost 4 bases and the V segment lost 4 bases, leaving 8 bases of the junction unmatched. The CDR3 runs to 15 residues. The CDR3 bases are TGTGCCAGCAGCCCCTCGGACAGGGGAACCTATGGCTACACCTTC. Residues: CASSPSDRGTYGYTF.

This rearrangement joins TRBV6-5 to TRBJ1-6; 12 nucleotides agree with TRBD1. Trimming removed 6 bases from V and 7 bases from J; junction bases left unmatched: 1. The length of the CDR3 is 14 residues. Germline loops: CDR1 MNHEY, CDR2 SVGAGI. The CDR3 sequence is CASRGTGGNSPLHF. DNA for the CDR3: TGTGCCAGCAGAGGGACAGGGGGCAATTCACCCCTCCACTTT.

The genes are TRBV6-5 and TRBJ2-7; 7 positions match TRBD1. The V segment lost 6 bases and the J segment 1 base; nucleotides outside the gene matches: 3. Germline CDR1 reads MNHEY; CDR2 reads SVGAGI. This CDR3 is built from 13 residues. The CDR3 protein is CASSPGQSYEQYF. In DNA form, the CDR3 reads TGTGCCAGCAGCCCGGGACAGTCCTACGAGCAGTACTTC.

The chain uses TRBV18 and TRBJ2-7; 9 positions match TRBD2. This CDR3 has 13 amino acids. The junction had 5 bases not matched to a gene; V was cut back by 4 bases and J by 7 bases. The germline V gene has CDR1 KGHSH and CDR2 LQKENI. The CDR3 region has the DNA TGTGCCAGCTCACGAGGACTAGCGAGGGAGCAGTACTTC. The encoded protein is CASSRGLAREQYF.

This chain links TRBV13 with TRBJ1-5; D not resolved. Germline V gene data show CDR1 as PRHDT and CDR2 as FYEKMQ (reference sequence). With 5 bases removed from V and 10 bases from J, the gap between germline ends came to 15 bases. CDR3 length equals 13 residues. The DNA for the CDR3 is TGTGCCAGCAGCCGCGGACGGGAAATCCCCCAGCATTTT. The encoded protein is CASSRGREIPQHF.

The CDR3 reads CASGQQSGGTGELFF. The CDR3 DNA sequence: TGCGCCAGCGGACAGCAGAGCGGGGGGACCGGGGAGCTGTTTTTT. The chain carries TRBV10-1 and TRBJ2-2, with 9 bases fitting TRBD2. V dropped 8 bases and J dropped 5; count of bases not matched to a gene: 9. This CDR3 is 15 amino acids long. Germline V gives CDR1 WNHNN, CDR2 SYGVQD (reference sequence).

The gene calls are TRBV4-3 and TRBJ2-3; TRBD2 is a possible D gene (6 bases). Per the germline V gene, CDR1 is LGHNA and CDR2 is YSLEER. V was pared by 3 bases and J by 14 bases, with 21 bases between. CDR3 length: 14 residues. The CDR3 here is CASSHAREGGVPYF. In DNA, the CDR3 is TGCGCCAGCAGCCATGCCCGTGAGGGAGGAGTTCCGTATTTT.

The CDR3 spells CASSEWGPGYGYTF. The CDR3 DNA sequence: TGTGCCAGCAGTGAATGGGGGCCTGGCTATGGCTACACCTTC. The chain is built from TRBV6-5 and TRBJ1-2, with D tentatively TRBD1 (6 bases). Germline values: CDR1 MNHEY, CDR2 SVGAGI. There are 14 residues in the CDR3. Trimming left V 5 bases short and J 4 bases short, with 14 bases between.

V gene TRBV5-4 combines with J gene TRBJ2-6, with D maybe TRBD1 (6 bases). The CDR3 has 17 amino acids. Deletions cut 2 bases from V and 0 bases from J, with 12 bases between. Per the germline V gene, CDR1 is SGHNT and CDR2 is YYREEE (reference sequence). The CDR3 coding sequence is TGTGCCAGCAGCTTCCCAGGGGCCTACTCTGGGGCCAACGTCCTGACTTTC. This gives the protein CASSFPGAYSGANVLTF.

The rearrangement links TRBV28 to TRBJ1-2; no definite D call. CDR1 MDHEN and CDR2 SYDVKM come from the germline V gene. The V gene lost 1 base and the J gene lost 6 bases, with 6 bases spanning the gap. CDR3 length equals 12 residues. CDR3 DNA: TGTGCCAGCAGTTTATTTGAGAATGGCTACACCTTC. Translation: CASSLFENGYTF.